One sample yielded the 2 T cell receptor beta chains listed below, sequenced in a study of graft-versus-host responses after intestinal transplantation. These receptors have no known antigen. Assay: immunoSEQ multiplex PCR; the TCRdb copy retains only in-frame clones and omits some. The sample gives some 96,000 clones, roughly 87% of which show up once; around 0.95% is in the top ten. The specimen was unstimulated CD4+ T cells sorted from spleen or lymph node cells, collected before transplant. The receptors here all came from a human donor who was the organ donor for an intestinal transplant.

The sample holds one count of this clone. The genes are TRBV6-6 and TRBJ2-5; either TRBD1 or TRBD2 may supply D (5 bases each). There are 14 residues in the CDR3. Trimming removed 0 bases from V and 3 bases from J, with 8 bases in between. In germline, CDR1 is MNHNY, CDR2 SVGAGI (reference sequence). For the CDR3, the DNA is TGTGCCAGCAGTTACTCAGTGGGGGAAGAGACCCAGTACTTC. It is translated as CASSYSVGEETQYF.

The chain recombines TRBV30 with TRBJ1-6; D unresolved. Trimming left V 2 bases short and J 6 bases short, with 11 bases between. CDR1 is GTSNPN, CDR2 SVGIG, per germline (reference sequence). This CDR3 is built from 14 residues. CDR3 protein: CAWSSGGPNSPLHF. The CDR3 DNA is TGTGCCTGGAGTTCTGGCGGACCTAATTCACCCCTCCACTTT.